The subject of this entry is one TCR beta chain. Its antigen is not identified. Cells stained for CD3, CD4, CD8, CD45RA, CD27 and viability were sorted into four CD45RA/CD27 subsets. This CDR3 is built from 14 residues. V lost 1 base to trimming and J lost 1 base, with 8 bases between them. Germline V gene lookup returns CDR1 SGHAT and CDR2 FQNNGV. Both TRBC1 and TRBC2 were covered by a beta constant-region primer of two equimolar oligonucleotides. The ligated cDNA underwent four PCR rounds using SP2 and nested alpha and beta constant-region primers. TCRdb reprocessed the UMI-ligation and nested PCR reads with MiXCR, giving one entry per CDR3 protein. Among about 140,000 distinct CDR3 sequences listed, about a fifth were seen once. This entry belongs to a study of naive and memory T cell subsets. Study-wide results and caveats: Activation and differentiation may alter RNA-based TCR counts. No ground truth validated the naive and memory repertoire findings. A clonotype means one alpha or beta sequence, not an alpha/beta pair. Naive repertoires, especially CD8, held a few larger clonotypes, possibly memory cells re-expressing CD45RA.

The genes are TRBV11-2 and TRBJ2-7, with D tentatively TRBD1 or TRBD2 (5 bases each). This receptor was obtained from a human donor in good health. Sequenced sample: naive CD8+ T cells from blood. The CDR3 sequence: CASSLAGPSYEQYF. Here the CDR3 DNA reads TGTGCCAGCAGCTTAGCGGGGCCGTCCTACGAGCAGTACTTC.